This TCR beta chain came from a study of T-cell memory formation after mild COVID-19. TCRdb used MiXCR to reprocess the 5' RACE reads, holding one entry per CDR3 protein. The sample yields 150,000 to 200,000 distinct CDR3 sequences, approximately 15% seen once. This clonotype showed up just a few times. Deletions cut 4 bases from V and 4 bases from J, with 10 bases between. The V gene's germline CDR1 is LNHDA and CDR2 SQIVND (reference sequence). This CDR3 region has 13 residues. Sequencing used PBMCs or a T cell subset sorted from them (not recorded which). J is TRBJ2-5 and V is TRBV19, with D possibly being TRBD2 (5 bases). The source of this sequence is an adult woman who had mild COVID-19 (a few samples of this study predate the infection). Cell type and time point are not known. The CDR3 protein is CASSNSGGETQYF. The CDR3 DNA reads TGTGCCAGTAGTAATTCCGGAGGAGAGACCCAGTACTTC.